This T cell receptor (beta chain) was identified in a study of OX40 agonist ivuxolimab in advanced cancers. Using immunoSEQ multiplex PCR, the repertoire was profiled, and TCRdb retains in-frame clones only, with some absent. The sample yields some 70,000 clones, roughly four fifths seen once. Deletions cut 1 base from V and 5 bases from J, with 11 bases between. The CDR3 has 14 amino acids. In germline, CDR1 is MNHNS, CDR2 SASEGT. This receptor was identified in an adult with an advanced solid tumor such as melanoma, head and neck, liver or kidney cancer. Sequenced material: CD4+ or CD8+ T cells sorted from blood, taken in a trial of the OX40 agonist ivuxolimab. The chain employs TRBV6-1 and TRBJ1-2; D gene unclear. CDR3 protein: CASSEEEGFYGYTF. The CDR3 nucleotides read TGTGCCAGCAGTGAAGAAGAGGGATTTTATGGCTACACCTTC.